This TCR beta chain was observed in a study of shared clonotypes between healthy human individuals. The overall study: CD4 naive and CD4 memory each took three plates per donor, while CD8 naive took two and CD8 memory one. Study results and caveats: Among donors, clonotype sharing was expected to be affected by sequencing depth. Clonotypes that were shared across a few donors made up around 5% of naive CD4 clonotypes.

The table came from immunoSEQ multiplex PCR; TCRdb's copy has only in-frame clones and leaves some out. Here the sample spans about 2.4 million clones, approximately 93% being singletons. Notes on this clone: The antigen is undetermined.

CDR3 size: 14 residues. Germline V gene data show CDR1 as SGHNT and CDR2 as YYREEE (reference sequence). With 7 bases clipped from V and 2 bases from J, the junction kept 5 bases outside the gene matches. This chain uses TRBV5-4 with TRBJ2-5, with TRBD2 matching over 10 bases. The sequence was collected from a man between 18 and 29 years old in good health. Some clones in this sample may be carry-over from other donors' samples. The material sequenced was naive CD4+ T cells from PBMCs. Subset described: CD45RA+ positively selected. In nucleotides, the CDR3 is TGTGCCAGCGAAGCGGGAGGGGGTCAAGAGACCCAGTACTTC. The encoded protein is CASEAGGGQETQYF.